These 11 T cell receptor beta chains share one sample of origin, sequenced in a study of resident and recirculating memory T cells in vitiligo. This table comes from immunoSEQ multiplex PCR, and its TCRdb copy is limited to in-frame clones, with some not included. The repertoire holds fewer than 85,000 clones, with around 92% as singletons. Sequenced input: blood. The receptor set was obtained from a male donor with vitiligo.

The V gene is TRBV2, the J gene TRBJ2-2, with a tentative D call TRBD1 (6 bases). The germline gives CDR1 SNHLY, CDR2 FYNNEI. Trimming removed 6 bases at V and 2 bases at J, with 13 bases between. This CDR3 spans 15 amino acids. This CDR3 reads CASRRVTGNTGELFF. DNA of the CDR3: TGTGCCAGCAGGAGGGTGACAGGTAACACCGGGGAGCTGTTTTTT.

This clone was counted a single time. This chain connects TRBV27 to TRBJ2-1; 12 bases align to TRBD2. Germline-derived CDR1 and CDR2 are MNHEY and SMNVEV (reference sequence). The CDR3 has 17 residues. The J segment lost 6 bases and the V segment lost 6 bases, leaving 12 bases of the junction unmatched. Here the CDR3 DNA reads TGTGCCAGCAGCTACTACCTCGGACTAGCGGGACCCAATGAGCAGTTCTTC. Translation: CASSYYLGLAGPNEQFF.

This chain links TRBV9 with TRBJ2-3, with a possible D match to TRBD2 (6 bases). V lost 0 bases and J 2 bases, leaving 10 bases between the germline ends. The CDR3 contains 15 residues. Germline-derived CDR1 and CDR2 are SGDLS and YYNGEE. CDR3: CASSVVLAPTDTQYF. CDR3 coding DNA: TGTGCCAGCAGCGTAGTCCTAGCGCCCACAGATACGCAGTATTTT.

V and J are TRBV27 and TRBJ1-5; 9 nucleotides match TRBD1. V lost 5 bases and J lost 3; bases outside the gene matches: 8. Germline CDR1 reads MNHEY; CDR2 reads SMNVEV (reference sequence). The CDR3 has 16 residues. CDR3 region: CASSPWTGDANQPQHF. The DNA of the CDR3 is TGTGCCAGCAGTCCCTGGACAGGGGATGCCAATCAGCCCCAGCATTTT.

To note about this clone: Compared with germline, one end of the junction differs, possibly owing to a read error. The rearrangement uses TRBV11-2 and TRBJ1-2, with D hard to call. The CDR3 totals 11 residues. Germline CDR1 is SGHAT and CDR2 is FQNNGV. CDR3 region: CASSFNYGHTF. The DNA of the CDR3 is TGTGCCAGCAGCTTCAACTATGGCCACACCTTC. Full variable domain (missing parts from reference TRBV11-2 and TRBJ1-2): EAGVAQSPRYKIIEKRQSVAFWCNPISGHATLYWYQQILGQGPKLLIQFQNNGVVDDSQLPKDRFSAERLKGVDSTLKIQPAKLEDSAVYLCASSFNYGHTFGSGTRLTVV.

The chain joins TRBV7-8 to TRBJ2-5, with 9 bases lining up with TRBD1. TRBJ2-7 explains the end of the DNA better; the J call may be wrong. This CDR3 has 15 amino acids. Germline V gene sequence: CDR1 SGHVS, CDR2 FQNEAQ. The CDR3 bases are TGTGCCAGCAGCTTACGGGGGGACAGGGCCTACGAGCAGTACTTC. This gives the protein CASSLRGDRAYEQYF.

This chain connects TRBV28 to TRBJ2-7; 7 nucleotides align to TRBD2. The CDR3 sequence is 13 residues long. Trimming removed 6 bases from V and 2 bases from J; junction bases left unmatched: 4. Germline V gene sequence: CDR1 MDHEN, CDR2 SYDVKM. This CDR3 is CASRGGVTYEQYF. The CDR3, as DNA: TGTGCCAGCAGGGGGGGGGTGACCTACGAGCAGTACTTC.

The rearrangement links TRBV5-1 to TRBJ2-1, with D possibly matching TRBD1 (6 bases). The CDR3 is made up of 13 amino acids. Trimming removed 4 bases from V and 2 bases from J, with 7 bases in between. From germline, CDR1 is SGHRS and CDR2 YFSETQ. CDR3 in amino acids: CASSRDTYNEQFF. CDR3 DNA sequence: TGCGCCAGCAGCCGGGACACCTACAATGAGCAGTTCTTC.

CDR3 sequence: CATIGGYSNGNTIYF. The CDR3 DNA reads as TGTGCCACCATCGGGGGGTACTCAAATGGAAACACCATATATTTT. V gene TRBV28 combines with J gene TRBJ1-3; D may be TRBD1 (5 bases). The V end was cut by 10 bases, the J end by 3 bases, with 19 bases between. Germline V CDR1 and CDR2: MDHEN, SYDVKM. The CDR3 covers 15 residues.

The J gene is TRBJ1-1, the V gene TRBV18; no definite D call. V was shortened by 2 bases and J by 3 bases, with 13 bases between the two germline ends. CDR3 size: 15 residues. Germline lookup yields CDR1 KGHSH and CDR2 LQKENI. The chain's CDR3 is CASSPSSVRDTEAFF. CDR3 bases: TGTGCCAGCTCACCAAGTTCCGTTCGGGACACTGAAGCTTTCTTT.

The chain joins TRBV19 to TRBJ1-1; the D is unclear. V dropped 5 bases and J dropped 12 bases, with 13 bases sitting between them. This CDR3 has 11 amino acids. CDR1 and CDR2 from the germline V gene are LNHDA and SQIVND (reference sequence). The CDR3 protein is CASSPRHPTFF. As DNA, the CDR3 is TGTGCCAGTAGTCCCCGACACCCAACTTTCTTT.